This T cell receptor beta chain was documented in a study of T-cell reconstitution after alpha-beta-depleted transplantation in children. Ten or more counts support this clonotype. It was with unique molecular identifiers that the TCRbeta library was prepared. TCRdb re-called the PCR reads through MiXCR, storing one row per CDR3 protein. The sample carries about 340,000 distinct CDR3 sequences, about a tenth recorded once. Per the germline V gene, CDR1 is SGHVS and CDR2 is FQNEAQ. This CDR3 is 14 amino acids long. V shed 0 bases and J shed 4 bases, with 7 bases lying between them. The clonotype originates from a human donor who donated a stem cell graft to a child with acute lymphoblastic leukemia. V gene TRBV7-8 combines with J gene TRBJ1-5; D ambiguous. The sample was PBMCs from the stem cell graft donor, taken from the stem cell graft. This CDR3 is CASSLAPLNQPQHF. The CDR3 region has the DNA TGTGCCAGCAGCTTAGCCCCATTAAATCAGCCCCAGCATTTT.